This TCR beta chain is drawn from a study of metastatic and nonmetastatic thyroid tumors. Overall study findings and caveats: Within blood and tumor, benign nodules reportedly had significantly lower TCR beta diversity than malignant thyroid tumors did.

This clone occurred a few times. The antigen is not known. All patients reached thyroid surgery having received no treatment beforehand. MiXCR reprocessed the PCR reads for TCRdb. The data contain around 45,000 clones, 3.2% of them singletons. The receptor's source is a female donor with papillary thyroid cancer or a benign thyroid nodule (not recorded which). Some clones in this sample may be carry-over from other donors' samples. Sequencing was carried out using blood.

The CDR3 here is CASRYGTGDGYTF. CDR3 bases: TGTGCCAGCAGATACGGGACAGGGGATGGCTACACCTTC. This chain joins TRBV6-5 and TRBJ1-2, with 10 bases identical to TRBD1. The CDR3 covers 13 residues. J lost 6 bases, V lost 6 bases, and 4 bases had no gene match. Germline V gene sequence: CDR1 MNHEY, CDR2 SVGAGI.